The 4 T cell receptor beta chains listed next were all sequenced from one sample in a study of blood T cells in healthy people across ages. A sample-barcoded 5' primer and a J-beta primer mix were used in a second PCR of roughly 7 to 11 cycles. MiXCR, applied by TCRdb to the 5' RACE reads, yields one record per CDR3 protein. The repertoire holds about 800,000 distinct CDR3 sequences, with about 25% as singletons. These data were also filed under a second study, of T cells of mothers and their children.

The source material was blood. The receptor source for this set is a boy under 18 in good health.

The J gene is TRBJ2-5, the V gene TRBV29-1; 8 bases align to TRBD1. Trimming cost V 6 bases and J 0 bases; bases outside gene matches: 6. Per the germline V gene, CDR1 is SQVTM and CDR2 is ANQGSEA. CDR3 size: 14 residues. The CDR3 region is CSVDKDRDQETQYF. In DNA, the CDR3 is TGCAGCGTCGATAAGGACAGGGACCAAGAGACCCAGTACTTC. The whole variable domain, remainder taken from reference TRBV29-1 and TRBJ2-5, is SAVISQKPSRDICQRGTSLTIQCQVDSQVTMMFWYRQQPGQSLTLIATANQGSEATYESGFVIDKFPISRPNLTFSTLTVSNMSPEDSSIYLCSVDKDRDQETQYFGPGTRLLVL.

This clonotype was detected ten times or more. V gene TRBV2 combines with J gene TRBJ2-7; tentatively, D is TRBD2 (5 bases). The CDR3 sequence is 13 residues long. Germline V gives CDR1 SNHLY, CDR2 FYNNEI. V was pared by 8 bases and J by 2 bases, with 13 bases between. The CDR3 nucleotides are TGTGCCAGCGGAGGCAGTATTACCTACGAGCAGTACTTC. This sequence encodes CASGGSITYEQYF.

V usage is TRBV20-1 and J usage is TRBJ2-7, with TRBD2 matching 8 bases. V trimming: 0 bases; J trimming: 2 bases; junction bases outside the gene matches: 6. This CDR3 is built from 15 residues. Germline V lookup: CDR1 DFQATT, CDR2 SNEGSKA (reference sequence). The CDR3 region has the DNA TGCAGTGCTAGAGATCCCCTAGCGGGCCCCTACGAGCAGTACTTC. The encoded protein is CSARDPLAGPYEQYF.

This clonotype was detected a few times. CDR3 protein: CASSQRDSSYYEQYF. In nucleotides, the CDR3 is TGTGCCAGCAGCCAACGGGACAGCTCGTACTACGAGCAGTACTTC. V gene TRBV14 combines with J gene TRBJ2-7; 7 nucleotides match TRBD1. Trimming removed 2 bases from V and 3 bases from J; junction bases left unmatched: 7. CDR3 length equals 15 residues. Germline V gene lookup returns CDR1 SGHDN and CDR2 FVKESK.